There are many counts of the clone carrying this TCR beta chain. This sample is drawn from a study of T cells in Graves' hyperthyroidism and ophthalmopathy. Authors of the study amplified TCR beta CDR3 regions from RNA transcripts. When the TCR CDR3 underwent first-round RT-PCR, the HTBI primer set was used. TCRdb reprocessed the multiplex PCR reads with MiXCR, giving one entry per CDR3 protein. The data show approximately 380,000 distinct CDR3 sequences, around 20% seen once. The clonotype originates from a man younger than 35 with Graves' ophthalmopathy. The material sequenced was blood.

CDR3 sequence (DNA): TGTGCCATCAGCCAGGGAGGGGTGGACAATCAGCCCCAGCATTTT. Translation: CAISQGGVDNQPQHF. The gene calls are TRBV10-3 and TRBJ1-5; D possibly corresponds to TRBD1 (5 bases). The CDR3 is 15 amino acids. Looked up from germline, CDR1 is ENHRY and CDR2 is SYGVKD. V lost 6 bases and J 3 bases, leaving 15 bases between the germline ends.